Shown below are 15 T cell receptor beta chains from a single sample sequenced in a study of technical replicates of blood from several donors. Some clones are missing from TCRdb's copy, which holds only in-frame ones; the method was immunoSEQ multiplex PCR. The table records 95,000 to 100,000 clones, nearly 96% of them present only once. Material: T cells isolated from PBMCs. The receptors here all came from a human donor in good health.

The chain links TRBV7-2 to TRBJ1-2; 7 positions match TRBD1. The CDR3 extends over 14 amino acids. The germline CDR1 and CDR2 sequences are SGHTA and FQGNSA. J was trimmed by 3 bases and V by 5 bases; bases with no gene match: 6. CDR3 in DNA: TGTGCCAGCAGCCGACAGGGTAGTGACTATGGCTACACCTTC. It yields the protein CASSRQGSDYGYTF.

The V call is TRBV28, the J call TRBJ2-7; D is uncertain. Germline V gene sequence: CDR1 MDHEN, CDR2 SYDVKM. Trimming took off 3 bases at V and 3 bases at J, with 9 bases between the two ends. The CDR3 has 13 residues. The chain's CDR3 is CASSFPPGYEQYF. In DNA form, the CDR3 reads TGTGCCAGCAGTTTCCCCCCCGGCTACGAGCAGTACTTC.

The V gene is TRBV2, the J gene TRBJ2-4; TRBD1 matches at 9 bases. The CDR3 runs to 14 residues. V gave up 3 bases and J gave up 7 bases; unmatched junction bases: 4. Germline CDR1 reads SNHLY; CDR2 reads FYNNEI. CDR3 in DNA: TGTGCCAGCAGTGAGGACAGGGGAAAGAACATTCAGTACTTC. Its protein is CASSEDRGKNIQYF. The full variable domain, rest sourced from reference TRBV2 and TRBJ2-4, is EPEVTQTPSHQVTQMGQEVILRCVPISNHLYFYWYRQILGQKVEFLVSFYNNEISEKSEIFDDQFSVERPDGSNFTLKIRSTKLEDSAMYFCASSEDRGKNIQYFGAGTRLSVL.

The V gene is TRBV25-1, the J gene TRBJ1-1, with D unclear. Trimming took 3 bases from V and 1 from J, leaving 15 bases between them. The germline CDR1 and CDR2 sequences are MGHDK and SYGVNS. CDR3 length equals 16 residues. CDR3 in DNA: TGTGCCAGCAGTGATGTGGGTGGAGGACCGAACACTGAAGCTTTCTTT. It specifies CASSDVGGGPNTEAFF.

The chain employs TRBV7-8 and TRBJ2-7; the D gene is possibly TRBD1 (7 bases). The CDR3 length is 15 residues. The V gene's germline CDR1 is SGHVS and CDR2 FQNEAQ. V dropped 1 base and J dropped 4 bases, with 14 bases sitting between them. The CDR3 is CASSLETGDWYEQYF. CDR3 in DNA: TGTGCCAGCAGCTTAGAAACAGGGGACTGGTACGAGCAGTACTTC.

In DNA, the CDR3 is TGTGCCAGCTCTACCCCTGGACTAGAACCCGGGGAGCTGTTTTTT. It translates to CASSTPGLEPGELFF. This rearrangement joins TRBV18 to TRBJ2-2; 7 positions match TRBD2. This CDR3 is 15 amino acids long. The germline V gene has CDR1 KGHSH and CDR2 LQKENI. V dropped 6 bases and J dropped 6; count of bases not matched to a gene: 10.

The CDR3 coding sequence is TGCGCCAGCAGCCCCCGGACTCCTTTCTTGACCCTAGCCAAAAACATTCAGTACTTC. It encodes CASSPRTPFLTLAKNIQYF. The chain links TRBV5-1 to TRBJ2-4; D perhaps matches TRBD2 (5 bases). V was shortened by 4 bases and J by 0 bases, with 23 bases between the two germline ends. The CDR3 is 19 residues long. CDR1 is SGHRS, CDR2 YFSETQ, per germline.

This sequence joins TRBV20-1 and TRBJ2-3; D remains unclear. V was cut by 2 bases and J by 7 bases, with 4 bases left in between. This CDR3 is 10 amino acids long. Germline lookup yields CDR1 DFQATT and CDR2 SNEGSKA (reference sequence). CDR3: CSARTNTQYF. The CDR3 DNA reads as TGCAGTGCTAGAACTAATACGCAGTATTTT.

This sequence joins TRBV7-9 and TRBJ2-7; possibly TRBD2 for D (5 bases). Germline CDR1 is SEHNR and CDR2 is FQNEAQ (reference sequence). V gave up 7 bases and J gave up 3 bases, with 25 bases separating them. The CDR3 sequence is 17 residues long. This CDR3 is CASTPRYRSSDHYEQYF. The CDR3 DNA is TGTGCCAGCACCCCCAGGTACAGAAGTAGCGACCACTACGAGCAGTACTTC. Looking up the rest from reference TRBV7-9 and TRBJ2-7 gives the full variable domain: DTGVSQNPRHKITKRGQNVTFRCDPISEHNRLYWYRQTLGQGPEFLTYFQNEAQLEKSRLLSDRFSAERPKGSFSTLEIQRTEQGDSAMYLCASTPRYRSSDHYEQYFGPGTRLTVT.

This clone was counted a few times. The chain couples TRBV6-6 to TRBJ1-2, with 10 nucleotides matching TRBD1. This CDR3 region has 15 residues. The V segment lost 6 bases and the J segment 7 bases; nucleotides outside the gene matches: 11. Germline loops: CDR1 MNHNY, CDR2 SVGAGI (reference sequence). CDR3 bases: TGTGCCAGCAGCCACCAGACAGGGGGCGCGGCTGGCTACACCTTC. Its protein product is CASSHQTGGAAGYTF.

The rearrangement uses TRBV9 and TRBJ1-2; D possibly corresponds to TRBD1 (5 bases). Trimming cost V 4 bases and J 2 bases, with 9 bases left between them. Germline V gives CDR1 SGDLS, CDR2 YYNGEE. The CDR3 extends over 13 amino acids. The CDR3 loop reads CASSLTANYGYTF. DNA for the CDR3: TGTGCCAGCAGCCTGACAGCGAACTATGGCTACACCTTC.

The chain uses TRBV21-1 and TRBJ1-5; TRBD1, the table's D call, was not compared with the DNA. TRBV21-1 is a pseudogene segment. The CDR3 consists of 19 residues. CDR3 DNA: TGTGCCAGCAGCGAAAGAGGGGGCAGGGGTCGAGATAGCAATCAGCCCCAGCATTTT. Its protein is CASSERGGRGRDSNQPQHF.

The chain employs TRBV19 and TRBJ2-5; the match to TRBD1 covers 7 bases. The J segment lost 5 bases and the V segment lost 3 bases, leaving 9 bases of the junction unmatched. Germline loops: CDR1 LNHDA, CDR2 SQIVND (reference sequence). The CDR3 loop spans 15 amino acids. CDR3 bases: TGTGCCAGTAGTATGGTCGCCAGGGGGTCGGAGACCCAGTACTTC. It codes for CASSMVARGSETQYF.

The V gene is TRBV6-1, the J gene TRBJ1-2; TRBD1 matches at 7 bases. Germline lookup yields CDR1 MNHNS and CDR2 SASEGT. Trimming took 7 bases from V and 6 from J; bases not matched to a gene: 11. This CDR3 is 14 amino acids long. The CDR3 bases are TGTGCCAGCAACCAGAAGCAACAGGGGAATGGCTACACCTTC. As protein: CASNQKQQGNGYTF.

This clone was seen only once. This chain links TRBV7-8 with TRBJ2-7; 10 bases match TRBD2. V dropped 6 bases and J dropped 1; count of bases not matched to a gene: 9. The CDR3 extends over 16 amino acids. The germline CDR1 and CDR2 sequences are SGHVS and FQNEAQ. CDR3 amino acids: CASRETWTSGSYEQYF. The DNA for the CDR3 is TGTGCCAGCAGAGAGACTTGGACTAGCGGTTCCTACGAGCAGTACTTC. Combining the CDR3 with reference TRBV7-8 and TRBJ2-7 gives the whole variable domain GAGVSQSPRYKVAKRGQDVALRCDPISGHVSLFWYQQALGQGPEFLTYFQNEAQLDKSGLPSDRFFAERPEGSVSTLKIQRTQQEDSAVYLCASRETWTSGSYEQYFGPGTRLTVT.